One sample yielded the 6 T cell receptor beta chains listed below, sequenced in a study of technical replicates of blood from a handful of donors. This table comes from immunoSEQ multiplex PCR, and its TCRdb copy is limited to in-frame clones, with some not included. This sample has some 87,000 clones, with 85% to 95% found just once. Sample: T cells isolated from PBMCs. The source of these receptors is a human donor in good health.

V is TRBV27 and J is TRBJ1-1; D is ambiguous. The CDR3 is 13 residues long. V lost 3 bases and J 0 bases, leaving 5 bases between the germline ends. Germline V gives CDR1 MNHEY, CDR2 SMNVEV (reference sequence). The CDR3 region has the DNA TGTGCCAGCAGTTTGGCCCTGAACACTGAAGCTTTCTTT. Its translation: CASSLALNTEAFF.

The chain couples TRBV10-3 to TRBJ2-1; D is unclear. The V gene lost 2 bases and the J gene lost 8 bases, with 13 bases spanning the gap. Germline values: CDR1 ENHRY, CDR2 SYGVKD. The CDR3 runs 14 residues. The CDR3 region is CAISEVRTEHEQFF. In DNA, the CDR3 is TGTGCCATCAGTGAGGTGAGAACAGAACATGAGCAGTTCTTC.

The genes are TRBV13 and TRBJ1-2; TRBD1 aligns across 9 bases. Germline CDR1 reads PRHDT; CDR2 reads FYEKMQ (reference sequence). This CDR3 comprises 14 residues. The V and J ends lost 5 bases and 4 bases, in that order; junction bases with no gene match: 5. CDR3 DNA: TGTGCCAGCAGCCAGCGGACAGGGGTCTATGGCTACACCTTC. Translated: CASSQRTGVYGYTF.

The DNA for the CDR3 is TGTGCCAGCAGCCCCACAGGGGTTCTAGCCAAAAACATTCAGTACTTC. As protein: CASSPTGVLAKNIQYF. V usage is TRBV5-4 and J usage is TRBJ2-4, with 7 bases identical to TRBD1. CDR1 and CDR2 from the germline V gene are SGHNT and YYREEE (reference sequence). This CDR3 has 16 residues. The trim removed 4 bases at V and 0 bases at J, leaving 7 bases unmatched.

In its sample, this clone was seen once. This chain joins TRBV11-2 and TRBJ1-1; TRBD1 matches 11 bases. The CDR3 totals 18 residues. Germline V gene sequence: CDR1 SGHAT, CDR2 FQNNGV. Unmatched junction bases numbered 8, after V lost 1 base and J lost 1 base. The DNA of the CDR3 is TGTGCCAGCAGCTTAGGAGGCGGACAGGGGGCTCGGAACACTGAAGCTTTCTTT. Translating it yields CASSLGGGQGARNTEAFF. The whole variable domain, remainder taken from reference TRBV11-2 and TRBJ1-1, is EAGVAQSPRYKIIEKRQSVAFWCNPISGHATLYWYQQILGQGPKLLIQFQNNGVVDDSQLPKDRFSAERLKGVDSTLKIQPAKLEDSAVYLCASSLGGGQGARNTEAFFGQGTRLTVV.

J is TRBJ1-5 and V is TRBV27, with D perhaps matching TRBD1 (6 bases). Trimming removed 0 bases at V and 1 base at J, with 10 bases between. There are 16 residues in the CDR3. The germline V gene encodes CDR1 MNHEY and CDR2 SMNVEV (reference sequence). CDR3 protein: CASSLSQGLSNQPQHF. The DNA of the CDR3 is TGTGCCAGCAGTTTATCGCAGGGGCTAAGCAATCAGCCCCAGCATTTT.